Described below is a single T cell receptor beta chain sequence and its context. The data were taken from a study of blood T cell repertoires in COVID-19. Study summary: Sites across the United States, Italy and Spain contributed samples from acute and convalescent COVID-19.

Per germline, CDR1 SNHLY and CDR2 FYNNEI. The CDR3 is 13 residues long. J lost 1 base, V lost 6 bases, and 3 bases had no gene match. Only in-frame clones appear in the TCRdb table, and some are missing; sequencing was by immunoSEQ multiplex PCR. The table lists roughly 81,000 clones, about nine tenths of them singletons, with 1.9% in the top ten. The genes are TRBV2 and TRBJ2-7; 7 bases align to TRBD2. Input material: peripheral blood. This clonotype originated in a woman aged 45 to 65 in a cohort sampled during active COVID-19. CDR3 sequence (DNA): TGTGCCAGCAGCCTAGCGGTATCCTACGAGCAGTACTTC. This gives the protein CASSLAVSYEQYF.